This T cell receptor (beta chain) was recovered during a study of molecular identifiers for immune sequencing clone quantification. In the study overall: The replicates split RNA from around 18,000 or 91,000 naive CD8 cells five ways and sequenced four.

As previously described, bulk TCR libraries were made using listed TCR primers. A single record per CDR3 protein comes from TCRdb applying MiXCR to the PCR reads. The table has some 100,000 distinct CDR3 sequences, roughly 38% seen once. Study-level points and caveats: Over 99% of effector molecules, yet under 1% of naive-cell molecules, were held by clones above 20 RNA copies.

Germline values: CDR1 LGHDT, CDR2 YNNKEL (reference sequence). Trimming shortened V by 0 bases and J by 6 bases, and 12 bases separated the two germline ends. The CDR3 has 14 amino acids. Naive CD8 libraries were made from about 21,000 to 970,000 sorted cells, and they used 10%, 30% or 50% RNA. This clonotype has a handful of counts. Its cognate antigen is unknown. The V call is TRBV3-1, the J call TRBJ2-7; D is possibly TRBD2 (6 bases). The sample taken for sequencing was naive CD8+ T cells from blood, with Jurkat cell RNA spiked in. The subset was: FACS-sorted CD8+CD4-CCR7+CD45RA+ naive T cells. This sequence was found in a human donor in good health. Some libraries in this study had Jurkat cell RNA spiked in. The CDR3 DNA reads TGTGCCAGCAGCCAAGATCTTGGGGGAGGCGAGCAGTACTTC. Its translation: CASSQDLGGGEQYF.